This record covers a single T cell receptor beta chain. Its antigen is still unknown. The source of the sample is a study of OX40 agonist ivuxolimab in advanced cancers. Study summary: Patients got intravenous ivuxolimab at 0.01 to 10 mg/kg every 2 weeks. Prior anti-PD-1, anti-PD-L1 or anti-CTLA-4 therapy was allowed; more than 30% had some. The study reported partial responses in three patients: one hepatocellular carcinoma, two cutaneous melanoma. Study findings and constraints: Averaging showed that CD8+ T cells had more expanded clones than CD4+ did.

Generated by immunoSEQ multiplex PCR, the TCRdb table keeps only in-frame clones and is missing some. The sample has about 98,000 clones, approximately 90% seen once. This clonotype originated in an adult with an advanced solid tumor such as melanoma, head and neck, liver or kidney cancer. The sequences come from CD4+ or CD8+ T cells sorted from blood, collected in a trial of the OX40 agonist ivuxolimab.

The CDR3 protein is CASSPAGTGSGEQYF. The CDR3 DNA reads as TGTGCCAGCAGCCCCGCCGGGACAGGGTCCGGCGAGCAGTACTTC. V gene TRBV4-2 combines with J gene TRBJ2-7; 9 bases fit TRBD1. There are 15 residues in the CDR3. Germline V lookup: CDR1 LGHNA, CDR2 YNFKEQ. V shed 4 bases and J 6 bases; nucleotides not matched to a gene: 10.